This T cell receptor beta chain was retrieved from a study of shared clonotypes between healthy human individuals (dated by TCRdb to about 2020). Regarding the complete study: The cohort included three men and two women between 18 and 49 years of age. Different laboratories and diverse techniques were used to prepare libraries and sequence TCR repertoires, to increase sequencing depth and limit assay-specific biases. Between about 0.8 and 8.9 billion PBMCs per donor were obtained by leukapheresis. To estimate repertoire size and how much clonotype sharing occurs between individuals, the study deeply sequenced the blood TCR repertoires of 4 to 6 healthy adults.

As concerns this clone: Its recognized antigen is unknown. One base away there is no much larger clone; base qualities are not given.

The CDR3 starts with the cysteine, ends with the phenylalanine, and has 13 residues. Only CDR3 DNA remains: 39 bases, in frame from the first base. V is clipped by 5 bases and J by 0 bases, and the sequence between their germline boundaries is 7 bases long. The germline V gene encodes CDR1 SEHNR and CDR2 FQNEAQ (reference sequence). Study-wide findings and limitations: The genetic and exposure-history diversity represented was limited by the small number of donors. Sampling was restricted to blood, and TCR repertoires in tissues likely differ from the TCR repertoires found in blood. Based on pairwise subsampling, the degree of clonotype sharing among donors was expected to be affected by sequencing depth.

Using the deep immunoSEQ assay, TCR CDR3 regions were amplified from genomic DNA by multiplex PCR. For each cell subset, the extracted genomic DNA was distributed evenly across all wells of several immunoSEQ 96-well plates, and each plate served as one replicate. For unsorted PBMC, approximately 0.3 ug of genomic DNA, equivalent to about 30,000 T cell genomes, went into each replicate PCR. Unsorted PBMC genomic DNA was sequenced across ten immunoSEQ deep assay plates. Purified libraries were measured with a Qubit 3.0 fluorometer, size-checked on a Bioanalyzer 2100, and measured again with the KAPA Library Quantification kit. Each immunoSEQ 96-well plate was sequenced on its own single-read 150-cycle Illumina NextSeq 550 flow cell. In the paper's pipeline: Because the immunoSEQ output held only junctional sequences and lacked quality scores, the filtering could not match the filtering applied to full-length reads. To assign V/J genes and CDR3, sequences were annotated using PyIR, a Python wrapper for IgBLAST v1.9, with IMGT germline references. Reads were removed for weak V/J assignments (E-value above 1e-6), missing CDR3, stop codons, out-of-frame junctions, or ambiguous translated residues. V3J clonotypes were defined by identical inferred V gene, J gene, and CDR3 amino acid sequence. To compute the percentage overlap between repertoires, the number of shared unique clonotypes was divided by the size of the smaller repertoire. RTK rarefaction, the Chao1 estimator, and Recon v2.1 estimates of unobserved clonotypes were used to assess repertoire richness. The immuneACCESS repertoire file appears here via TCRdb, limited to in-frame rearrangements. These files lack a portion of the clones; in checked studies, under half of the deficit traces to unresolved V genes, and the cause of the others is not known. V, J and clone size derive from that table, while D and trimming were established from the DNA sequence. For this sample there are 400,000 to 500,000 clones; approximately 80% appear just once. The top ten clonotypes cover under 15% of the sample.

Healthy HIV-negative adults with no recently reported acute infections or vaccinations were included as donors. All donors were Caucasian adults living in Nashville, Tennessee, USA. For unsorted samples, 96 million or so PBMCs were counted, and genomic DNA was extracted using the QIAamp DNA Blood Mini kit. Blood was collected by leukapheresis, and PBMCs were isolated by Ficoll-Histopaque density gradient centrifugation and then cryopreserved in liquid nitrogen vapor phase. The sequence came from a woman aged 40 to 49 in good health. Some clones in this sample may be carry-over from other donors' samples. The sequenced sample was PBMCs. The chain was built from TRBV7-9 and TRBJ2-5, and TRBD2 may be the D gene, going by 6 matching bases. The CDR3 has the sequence CASSRGYQETQYF. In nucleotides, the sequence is TGTGCCAGCAGCCGGGGGTACCAAGAGACCCAGTACTTC.